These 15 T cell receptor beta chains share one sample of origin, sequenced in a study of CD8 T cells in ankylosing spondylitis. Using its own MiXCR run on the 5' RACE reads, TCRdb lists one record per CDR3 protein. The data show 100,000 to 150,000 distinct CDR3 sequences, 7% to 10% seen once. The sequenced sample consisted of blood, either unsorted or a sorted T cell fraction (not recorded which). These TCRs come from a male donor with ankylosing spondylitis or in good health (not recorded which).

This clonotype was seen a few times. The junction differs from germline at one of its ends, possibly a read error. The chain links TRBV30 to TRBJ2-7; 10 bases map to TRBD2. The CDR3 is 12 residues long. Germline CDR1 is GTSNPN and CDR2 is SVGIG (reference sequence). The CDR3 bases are TGTGCGTGGAGATATCTAGCGGGAGAATTCCACTTC. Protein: CAWRYLAGEFHF. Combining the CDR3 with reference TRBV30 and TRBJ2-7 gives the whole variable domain SQTIHQWPATLVQPVGSPLSLECTVEGTSNPNLYWYRQAAGRGLQLLFYSVGIGQISSEVPQNLSASRPQDRQFILSSKKLLLSDSGFYLCAWRYLAGEFHFGPGTRLTVT.

The chain's CDR3 is CSARDFRTGDTGELFF. The CDR3 DNA follows: TGCAGTGCTAGAGATTTTCGGACAGGGGACACCGGGGAGCTGTTTTTT. The chain links TRBV20-1 to TRBJ2-2; 9 bases fit TRBD1. From germline, CDR1 is DFQATT and CDR2 SNEGSKA (reference sequence). With V trimmed by 0 bases and J by 3 bases, 5 bases remained unmatched. This CDR3 has 16 residues.

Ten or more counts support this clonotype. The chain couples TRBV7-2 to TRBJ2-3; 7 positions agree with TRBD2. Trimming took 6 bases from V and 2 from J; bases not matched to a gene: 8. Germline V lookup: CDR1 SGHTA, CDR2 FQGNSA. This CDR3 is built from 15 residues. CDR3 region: CASRPGLTNTDTQYF. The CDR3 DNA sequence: TGTGCCAGCAGGCCGGGACTAACGAACACAGATACGCAGTATTTT.

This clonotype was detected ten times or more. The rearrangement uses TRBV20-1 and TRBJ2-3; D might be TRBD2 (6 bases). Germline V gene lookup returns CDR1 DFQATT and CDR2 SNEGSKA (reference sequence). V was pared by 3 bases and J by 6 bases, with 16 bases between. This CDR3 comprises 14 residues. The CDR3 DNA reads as TGCAGTGCTAGCCGTCCGGAGGGTTGGGATACGCAGTATTTT. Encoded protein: CSASRPEGWDTQYF.

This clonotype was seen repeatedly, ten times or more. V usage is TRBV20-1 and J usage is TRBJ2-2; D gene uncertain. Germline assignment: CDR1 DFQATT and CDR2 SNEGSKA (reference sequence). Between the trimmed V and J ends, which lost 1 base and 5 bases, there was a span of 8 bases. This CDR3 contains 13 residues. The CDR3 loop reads CSARVSGTGELFF. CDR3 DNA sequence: TGCAGTGCTAGAGTATCGGGTACCGGGGAGCTGTTTTTT.

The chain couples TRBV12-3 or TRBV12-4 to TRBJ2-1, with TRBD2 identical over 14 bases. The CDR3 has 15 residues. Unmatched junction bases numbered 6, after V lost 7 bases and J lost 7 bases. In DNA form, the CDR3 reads TGTGCCAGCACCCAGGGACTAGCGGGAGTGAATGAGCAGTTCTTC. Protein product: CASTQGLAGVNEQFF.

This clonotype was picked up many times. CDR3 nucleotides: TGCGCCAGCAGCTTGGGATTGGGACAGGGGGCAGGTGAGCAGTTCTTC. Translating gives CASSLGLGQGAGEQFF. The chain recombines TRBV5-1 with TRBJ2-1, with 12 bases identical to TRBD1. Trimming cost V 0 bases and J 9 bases; bases outside gene matches: 7. Germline V gives CDR1 SGHRS, CDR2 YFSETQ. The CDR3 sequence is 16 residues long. Complete variable domain (other parts from reference TRBV5-1 and TRBJ2-1): KAGVTQTPRYLIKTRGQQVTLSCSPISGHRSVSWYQQTPGQGLQFLFEYFSETQRNKGNFPGRFSGRQFSNSRSEMNVSTLELGDSALYLCASSLGLGQGAGEQFFGPGTRLTVL.

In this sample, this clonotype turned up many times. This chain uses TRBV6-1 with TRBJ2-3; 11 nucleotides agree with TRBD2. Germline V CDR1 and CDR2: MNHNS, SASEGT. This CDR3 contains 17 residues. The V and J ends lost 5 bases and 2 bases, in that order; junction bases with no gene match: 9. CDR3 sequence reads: CASSKTLAGGLTDTQYF. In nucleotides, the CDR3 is TGTGCCAGCAGTAAAACTTTAGCGGGAGGGCTCACAGATACGCAGTATTTT.

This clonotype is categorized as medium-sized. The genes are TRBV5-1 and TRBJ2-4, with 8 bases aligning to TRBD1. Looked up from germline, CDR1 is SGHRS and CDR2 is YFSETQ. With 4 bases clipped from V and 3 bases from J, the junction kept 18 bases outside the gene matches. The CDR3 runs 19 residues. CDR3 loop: CASSLPYSGGDLGKNIQYF. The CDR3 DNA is TGCGCCAGCAGCCTACCTTATTCAGGGGGCGATTTGGGCAAAAACATTCAGTACTTC.

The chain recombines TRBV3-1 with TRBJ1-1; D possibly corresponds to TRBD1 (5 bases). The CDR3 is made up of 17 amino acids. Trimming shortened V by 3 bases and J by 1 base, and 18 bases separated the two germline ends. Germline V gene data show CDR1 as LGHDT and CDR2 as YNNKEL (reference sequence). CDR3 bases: TGTGCCAGCAGCCATATACAATTGAGGGGCCAGAACACTGAAGCTTTCTTT. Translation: CASSHIQLRGQNTEAFF.

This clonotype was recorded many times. Here the CDR3 DNA reads TGTGCCAGCAGCATAATATGGGCGGGCAACTCCTACGAGCAGTACTTC. Encoded protein: CASSIIWAGNSYEQYF. The rearrangement joins TRBV12-3 or TRBV12-4 to TRBJ2-7; D is perhaps TRBD2 (5 bases). V gave up 6 bases and J gave up 0 bases, with 18 bases separating them. CDR3 length: 16 residues.

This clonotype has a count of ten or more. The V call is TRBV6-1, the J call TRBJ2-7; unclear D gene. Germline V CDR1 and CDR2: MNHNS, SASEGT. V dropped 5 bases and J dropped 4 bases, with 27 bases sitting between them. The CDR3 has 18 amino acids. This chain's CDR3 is CASSIMRRYGLFGYEQYF. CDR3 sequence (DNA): TGTGCCAGCAGTATAATGCGTCGTTATGGCTTATTCGGGTACGAGCAGTACTTC.

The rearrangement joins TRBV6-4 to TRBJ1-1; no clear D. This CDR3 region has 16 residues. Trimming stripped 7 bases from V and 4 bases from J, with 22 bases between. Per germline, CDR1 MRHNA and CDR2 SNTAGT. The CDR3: CASTRVALTRPTEAFF. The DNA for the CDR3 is TGTGCCAGCACCCGGGTGGCGCTAACAAGACCCACTGAAGCTTTCTTT.

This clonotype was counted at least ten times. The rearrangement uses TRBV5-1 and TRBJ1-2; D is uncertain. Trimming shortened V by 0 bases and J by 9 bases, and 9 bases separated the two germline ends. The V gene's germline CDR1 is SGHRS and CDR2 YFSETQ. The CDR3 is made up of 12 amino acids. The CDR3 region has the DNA TGCGCCAGCAGCTTGGAAAACAGCCGCTACACCTTC. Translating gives CASSLENSRYTF.

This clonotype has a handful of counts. CDR3 loop: CAIRGTGNTEAFF. Written as DNA, the CDR3 is TGTGCCATCAGGGGGACAGGGAACACTGAAGCTTTCTTT. This chain uses TRBV10-3 with TRBJ1-1, with TRBD1 identical over 8 bases. Trimming cost V 6 bases and J 1 base; bases outside gene matches: 1. Per germline, CDR1 ENHRY and CDR2 SYGVKD. The CDR3 is 13 residues long.